The rows below give T cell receptor beta chains drawn from one sample of a study of blood T cell repertoires in COVID-19. The table came from immunoSEQ multiplex PCR; TCRdb's copy has only in-frame clones and leaves some out. The data show fewer than 50,000 clones, with 85% to 90% seen just once and over 7.5% held by the top ten. The sample was peripheral blood. These receptor sequences come from a man in his fifties or sixties with active COVID-19. Both conserved end residues are part of each CDR3. A D gene is named only where the DNA matches it firmly. Clone sizes are given selectively: once, few, many, or a class where the clone is expanded.

j_gene | v_gene | d_gene | abundance | CDR3nt | CDR3aa
TRBJ1-1 | TRBV9 | TRBD1 | . | TGTGCCAGCAGCCCCGCAGGGGGGATGAACACTGAAGCTTTCTTT | CASSPAGGMNTEAFF
TRBJ2-5 | TRBV4-2 | . | . | TGTGCCAGCAGCCCCCCGGCCTCCCAGGGGACCCAGTACTTC | CASSPPASQGTQYF
TRBJ1-5 | TRBV11-2 | . | . | TGTGCCAGCAGCTTAGAGGGAGATAGCAATCAGCCCCAGCATTTT | CASSLEGDSNQPQHF
TRBJ2-7 | TRBV6-6 | . | . | TGTGCCAGCAGTTACCCTCCCGAGAGAGCACAGTACTTC | CASSYPPERAQYF
TRBJ2-2 | TRBV5-1 | TRBD1 | . | TGCGCCAGCAGCTTGTCCGGGACAGGGACCGGGGAGCTGTTTTTT | CASSLSGTGTGELFF
TRBJ2-2 | TRBV5-1 | TRBD2 | . | TGCGCCAGCAGCCCGCTAGCGGAGAGGGGGGAGCTGTTTTTT | CASSPLAERGELFF
TRBJ1-1 | TRBV19 | . | . | TGTGCCAGTATAACGATAGGAGGGAACACTGAAGCTTTCTTT | CASITIGGNTEAFF
TRBJ2-1 | TRBV6-4 | TRBD2 | . | TGTGCCAACGGGAGACTAGCGACATGGGATGAGCAGTTCTTC | CANGRLATWDEQFF
TRBJ2-7 | TRBV7-2 | . | . | TGTGCCAGCACACCGGGCGCGCTATCGGGGGAGCAGTACTTC | CASTPGALSGEQYF
TRBJ2-5 | TRBV12-5 | TRBD2 | . | TGTGCTAGTGGCCGAACCGGGACTAGTGGGAGAGAGACCCAGTACTTC | CASGRTGTSGRETQYF
TRBJ2-1 | TRBV7-3 | TRBD2 | . | TGTGCCAGCAGTCCCCTTTTCGTTGTAGCTAGCGGGGGTTACAATGAGCAGTTCTTC | CASSPLFVVASGGYNEQFF
TRBJ2-2 | TRBV7-9 | TRBD1 | . | TGTGCCAGCAGTTCCACAGGGGACGGGGAGCTGTTTTTT | CASSSTGDGELFF
TRBJ1-5 | TRBV12-5 | . | . | TGTGCTAGTGGTTTGGTACTAGGTCGGCGCAATCAGCCCCAGCATTTT | CASGLVLGRRNQPQHF
TRBJ1-5 | TRBV18 | . | . | TGTGCCAGCTCACCTGGCCAGAATCAGCCCCAGCATTTT | CASSPGQNQPQHF
TRBJ1-5 | TRBV20-1 | . | . | TGCAGTGCTAGTGTTCCCGACTTGGGGGGAAATCAGCCCCAGCATTTT | CSASVPDLGGNQPQHF
TRBJ1-2 | TRBV2 | . | . | TGTGCCAGCAATCGGTTTGAGGGATCTGGCTACACCTTC | CASNRFEGSGYTF
TRBJ2-7 | TRBV19 | TRBD1 | . | TGTGCCAGTAGTAAGGGACAGCCAACCTACGAGCAGTACTTC | CASSKGQPTYEQYF
TRBJ2-3 | TRBV7-2 | TRBD1 | . | TGTGCCAGCACCTCAGGCACCCACAGGGGTCCACAGTATTTT | CASTSGTHRGPQYF
TRBJ2-2 | TRBV27 | TRBD2 | . | TGTGCCAGCAGGCTAGCGGGAATAAACACCGGGGAGCTGTTTTTT | CASRLAGINTGELFF
TRBJ2-7 | TRBV10-3 | TRBD1 | few | TGTGCCATCAAGGCGGCAGGGGGCCCCGACGAGCAGTACTTC | CAIKAAGGPDEQYF
TRBJ1-5 | TRBV6-2/TRBV6-3 | . | . | TGTGCCAGCAGTGTCAAGGGAGGGAACAATCAGCCCCAGCATTTT | CASSVKGGNNQPQHF
TRBJ2-1 | TRBV13 | . | . | TGTGCCAGCACCGTCTGGGGGGACGCTCACAATGAGCAGTTCTTC | CASTVWGDAHNEQFF
TRBJ2-3 | TRBV5-1 | . | . | TGCGCCAGCAGCCCGGAGGGCCTTGGAACAGATACGCAGTATTTT | CASSPEGLGTDTQYF
TRBJ2-3 | TRBV21-1 | . | . | TGTGCCAGCAGCAAAGGCCGGGGACTAGCGGGGGGTAGCACAGATACGCAGTATTTT | CASSKGRGLAGGSTDTQYF
TRBJ2-7 | TRBV29-1 | TRBD2 | once | TGCAGCGCAGCCCTAGCGGCAGACTCCTACGAGCAGTACTTC | CSAALAADSYEQYF
TRBJ1-5 | TRBV25-1 | . | . | TGTGCCAGCAGTGCACAGGGAAACAATCAGCCCCAGCATTTT | CASSAQGNNQPQHF
TRBJ2-7 | TRBV2 | TRBD2 | . | TGTGCCAGCAGTGTAACTAGCGGGGGGTCCGAGCAGTACTTC | CASSVTSGGSEQYF
TRBJ1-2 | TRBV29-1 | TRBD1 | . | TGCAGCGTTGAGAGGTGGGCACAGGGGAATTTTAAAGGCTACACCTTC | CSVERWAQGNFKGYTF
TRBJ1-2 | TRBV6-5 | TRBD1 | . | TGTGCCAGCCTTCGGGACAGGGGTTATGGCTACACCTTC | CASLRDRGYGYTF
TRBJ2-1 | TRBV5-5 | . | . | TGTGCCAGCAGCTTGGGGACTTACAATGAGCAGTTCTTC | CASSLGTYNEQFF
TRBJ2-4 | TRBV7-2 | . | once | TGTGCCAGCAACCTTGGGGGGGGCAGATTAGCCAAAAACATTCAGTACTTC | CASNLGGGRLAKNIQYF
TRBJ1-3 | TRBV19 | . | . | TGTGCCAGTAGGTCCGGGACAAGCTCTGGAAACACCATATATTTT | CASRSGTSSGNTIYF
TRBJ2-3 | TRBV5-1 | . | once | TGCGCCAGCAGCTTGGAGAGCGTAAGAGATACGCAGTATTTT | CASSLESVRDTQYF
TRBJ2-3 | TRBV5-1 | . | . | TGCGCCAGCAGCTTGGAAGGAGGGGACCACACAGATACGCAGTATTTT | CASSLEGGDHTDTQYF
TRBJ1-1 | TRBV27 | . | once | TGTGCCAGCAGTTCCCCCGGGGAGTACACTGAAGCTTTCTTT | CASSSPGEYTEAFF
TRBJ2-7 | TRBV5-5 | TRBD2 | . | TGTGCCAGCAGCCCCCAGCGGGGACCCTACGAGCAGTACTTC | CASSPQRGPYEQYF
TRBJ2-1 | TRBV6-4 | TRBD1 | . | TGTGCCAGCAGTCCATTCGGGACAGGGAATGAGCAGTTCTTC | CASSPFGTGNEQFF
TRBJ2-1 | TRBV6-2/TRBV6-3 | . | . | TGTGCCAGCAGTTACTCAAGAACCGGGGGTGAGCAGTTCTTC | CASSYSRTGGEQFF
TRBJ2-7 | TRBV28 | . | . | TGTGCCAGCAGCCCCACAGGGTACAACGAGCAGTACTTC | CASSPTGYNEQYF
TRBJ2-1 | TRBV2 | TRBD2 | . | TGTGCCAGCAGTGGGACTAGCGGGAGGGGTGAGCAGTTCTTC | CASSGTSGRGEQFF
TRBJ2-7 | TRBV5-4 | . | . | TGTGCCAGCAGCTTGACAGGCACCTACGAGCAGTACTTC | CASSLTGTYEQYF
TRBJ2-5 | TRBV5-1 | . | . | TGCGCCAGCAGCAGGGGTTTGCAAGAGACCCAGTACTTC | CASSRGLQETQYF
TRBJ2-2 | TRBV25-1 | . | . | TGTGCCAGCAGTGAATATAGGGGTTTCGAGACCGGGGAGCTGTTTTTT | CASSEYRGFETGELFF
TRBJ1-5 | TRBV9 | . | few | TGTGCCAGCAGCGCCTTAGAGAGTGGAGAGCCCCAGCATTTT | CASSALESGEPQHF
TRBJ2-3 | TRBV5-1 | . | . | TGCGCCAGCAAGGAGGTATCTGACACAGATACGCAGTATTTT | CASKEVSDTDTQYF
TRBJ1-5 | TRBV15 | TRBD1 | once | TGTGCCACCAGCAGACAGGGGGGCCGTCAGCCCCAGCATTTT | CATSRQGGRQPQHF
TRBJ1-3 | TRBV27 | . | . | TGTGCCAGCAGGAAGGAGGGGAGGGGAAACACCATATATTTT | CASRKEGRGNTIYF
TRBJ1-2 | TRBV12-3/TRBV12-4 | TRBD1 | . | TGTGCCAGCATCCTACAGGGGGCGTCTGGCTACACCTTC | CASILQGASGYTF
TRBJ2-2 | TRBV11-2 | TRBD1 | . | TGTGCCAGCAGGGACTCTAGGGGGCCCGGGGAGCTGTTTTTT | CASRDSRGPGELFF
TRBJ1-2 | TRBV9 | . | once | TGTGCCAGCAGCTTACTGGACAGCTATGGCTACACCTTC | CASSLLDSYGYTF
TRBJ2-2 | TRBV28 | TRBD2 | . | TGTGCCAGCAGTTCGGGGGGACTAGCGGGAGAGGGCGGGGAGCTGTTTTTT | CASSSGGLAGEGGELFF